This paragraph reports one TCR beta chain. Its specificity is unknown. Generated by immunoSEQ multiplex PCR, the TCRdb table keeps only in-frame clones and is missing some. The sample contains about 50,000 clones, roughly nine tenths of which appear only once. Trimming shortened V by 0 bases and J by 3 bases, and 13 bases separated the two germline ends. Looked up from germline, CDR1 is SGHRS and CDR2 is YFSETQ. This CDR3 has 15 amino acids. The entry originates in a study of Tregs in tolerant kidney transplant recipients. Related graft donors supplied nonmyeloablative bone marrow transplants, and mixed chimerism was transient. Study-level findings and limits: Biological reproducibility was not directly addressed in this study. Changing PCR primers prevented nucleotide comparison between some patients' samples.

This chain links TRBV5-1 with TRBJ2-7; unclear D gene. The TCR comes from a human patient who received a combined kidney and bone marrow transplant. A subset of T cells may come from the graft donor. Sequences were derived from CD8+ T cells from blood (PBMCs), sampled 12 months after the transplant. The CDR3 region has the DNA TGCGCCAGCAGCTTGGATGGTTGGAGCAACTACGAGCAGTACTTC. It is translated as CASSLDGWSNYEQYF.